This T cell receptor beta chain is drawn from a study of Ad26.COV2.S vaccination and SARS-CoV-2 variants. On the study more broadly: Once, or twice with 56 days between doses, Ad26.COV2.S was given intramuscularly.

Details on this clone: The antigen remains unidentified.

The length of the CDR3 is 17 residues. The ends were cut back, 0 bases at V and 1 base at J, with 16 bases in the middle. Germline-derived CDR1 and CDR2 are SGHRS and YFSETQ. Treatment specified: roughly 18 received Ad26.COV2.S at low or high dose, single or two shots; roughly 5 received placebo; per-sample allocation not given. Samples were taken on day 63 after the first vaccine or placebo injection. Whole-study findings and limits: Marked by substantial breadth, spike-specific CD8+ and CD4+ T cell responses were reportedly seen after vaccination.

Produced via immunoSEQ multiplex PCR; TCRdb's table is partial and in-frame only. The table records more than 400,000 clones, about 90% of them present only once. Material: peripheral blood, obtained in a trial of Ad26.COV2.S vaccine versus placebo. The receptor's source is a person between 18 and 65 years old who received the Ad26.COV2.S COVID-19 vaccine or a placebo. The gene calls are TRBV5-1 and TRBJ1-1; D is perhaps TRBD1 (6 bases). The DNA for the CDR3 is TGCGCCAGCAGCTTGGCCGGGCCAGGGGCGTCGAACACTGAAGCTTTCTTT. Its translation: CASSLAGPGASNTEAFF.